The T cell receptor (beta chain) under discussion was sequenced for a study of CD8 T cells in ankylosing spondylitis. General study results and limits: In ankylosing spondylitis blood, a motif of fewer than 10 highly homologous TCR beta variants appeared characteristic. Before this, some motif variants had been reported in reactive arthritis synovial fluid and blood. Significant enrichment of disease-linked clones was reportedly seen in matched ankylosing spondylitis synovial fluid.

In making TCR beta libraries, quantitative 5'-RACE with molecular barcodes was used. TCRdb independently ran MiXCR on the 5' RACE reads; one entry per CDR3 protein. The sample contains fewer than 400,000 distinct CDR3 sequences, roughly 15% of which appear only once. This clonotype came up many times. Its antigen is still unknown. V was clipped by 5 bases and J by 3 bases, with 19 bases between them. This CDR3 has 16 residues. The chain uses TRBV12-3 or TRBV12-4 and TRBJ1-1; D gene uncertain. Material: blood, either unsorted or a sorted T cell fraction (not recorded which). This TCR was sampled from a male donor with ankylosing spondylitis or in good health (not recorded which). The CDR3 region is CASSPEQRGYHTEAFF. CDR3 sequence (DNA): TGTGCCAGCAGTCCCGAGCAGCGAGGGTATCACACTGAAGCTTTCTTT.